The 21 T cell receptor beta chains below all came from one sample that was sequenced in a study of STAT5B mutations in CD4+ large granular lymphocyte leukemia (dated by TCRdb to 2021 to 2024). Libraries were made using the immunoSEQ multiplex PCR assay. Here the immuneACCESS table is served through TCRdb, limited to in-frame sequences with V and J called. Missing clones are a known gap in these copies; in checked studies unresolved V genes cover under half, and the rest lacks a known reason. The sample table contains 30,000 to 35,000 clones; only one count was recorded for roughly 85% of them. 3.4% of the sample is held by the ten biggest clonotypes. The sequenced material came from CD4+ T cells from blood buffy coats. These receptors were obtained from a human donor in good health.

The genes are TRBV6-5 and TRBJ1-6, with D tentatively TRBD1 (5 bases). V was shortened by 2 bases and J by 9 bases, with 5 bases between the two germline ends. The CDR3 is 12 residues long. Per germline, CDR1 MNHEY and CDR2 SVGAGI. The CDR3 nucleotides are TGTGCCAGCAGTTACAGGGGTTCACCCCTCCACTTT. Amino acids: CASSYRGSPLHF.

This clone was counted once. The V gene is TRBV19, the J gene TRBJ2-7, with D perhaps given as TRBD1 or TRBD2 (6 bases each). CDR1 is LNHDA and CDR2 is SQIVND in the germline V gene (reference sequence). V was clipped by 4 bases and J by 0 bases, with 19 bases between them. CDR3 length: 17 amino acids. The CDR3 sequence is CASSKNRGAVSSYEQYF. CDR3 coding DNA: TGTGCCAGTAGTAAAAATAGGGGGGCTGTGAGCTCCTACGAGCAGTACTTC.

The chain carries TRBV4-3 and TRBJ2-3, with 8 bases matching TRBD1. Germline CDR1 is LGHNA and CDR2 is YSLEER. J was trimmed by 14 bases and V by 0 bases; bases with no gene match: 10. The CDR3 sequence is 14 residues long. The CDR3 is CASSQESGQGATYF. CDR3 nucleotides: TGCGCCAGCAGCCAAGAATCAGGGCAGGGGGCTACGTATTTT.

The V call is TRBV29-1, the J call TRBJ1-2; a weak D match, TRBD1 (5 bases). The CDR3 runs 12 residues. CDR1 and CDR2 from the germline V gene are SQVTM and ANQGSEA. Trimming shortened V by 0 bases and J by 6 bases, and 8 bases separated the two germline ends. DNA of the CDR3: TGCAGCGTTGAAGAAGGGGCAGATGGCTACACCTTC. As protein: CSVEEGADGYTF.

The chain has TRBV5-6 and TRBJ2-2; D is uncertain. Trimming pared 1 base from V and 4 bases from J, leaving 8 bases between. CDR1 is SGHDT and CDR2 is YYEEEE in the germline V gene. The CDR3 loop spans 14 amino acids. The CDR3 sequence is CASSLTASTGELFF. In DNA, the CDR3 is TGTGCCAGCAGCTTGACGGCTAGCACCGGGGAGCTGTTTTTT.

The V and J genes are TRBV5-1 and TRBJ2-5, with TRBD1 identical over 7 bases. The CDR3 runs 14 residues. CDR1 is SGHRS, CDR2 YFSETQ, per germline. Losses at the gene ends were 3 bases for V and 5 bases for J; bases not matched to a gene: 7. The CDR3 here is CASSSTGSEETQYF. For the CDR3, the DNA is TGCGCCAGCAGCTCGACAGGGTCAGAGGAGACCCAGTACTTC.

This rearrangement joins TRBV6-6 to TRBJ1-5; weak D call: TRBD1 (6 bases). Germline V CDR1 and CDR2: MNHNY, SVGAGI (reference sequence). V lost 2 bases to trimming and J lost 11 bases, with 7 bases between them. The length of the CDR3 is 11 residues. The DNA for the CDR3 is TGTGCCAGCAGTTACGCAGGGGCCCAGCATTTT. It codes for CASSYAGAQHF.

The chain combines TRBV11-2 with TRBJ2-5, with 9 bases that match TRBD1. The V gene's germline CDR1 is SGHAT and CDR2 FQNNGV. There are 15 residues in the CDR3. V lost 5 bases, J lost 1 base, and 5 bases stayed unmatched. The CDR3 nucleotides read TGTGCCAGCAGCCAGATGGGACAGGGCCAAGAGACCCAGTACTTC. Protein product: CASSQMGQGQETQYF. The whole variable domain, remainder taken from reference TRBV11-2 and TRBJ2-5, is EAGVAQSPRYKIIEKRQSVAFWCNPISGHATLYWYQQILGQGPKLLIQFQNNGVVDDSQLPKDRFSAERLKGVDSTLKIQPAKLEDSAVYLCASSQMGQGQETQYFGPGTRLLVL.

The rearrangement joins TRBV20-1 to TRBJ2-1; no clear D. Germline V lookup: CDR1 DFQATT, CDR2 SNEGSKA (reference sequence). The V end lost 3 bases, the J end lost 7 bases, and 7 bases lay between the germline ends. CDR3 length equals 11 residues. The CDR3 DNA reads as TGCAGTGCTAGTGTTTTGAATGAGCAGTTCTTC. Translating gives CSASVLNEQFF.

The chain joins TRBV7-2 to TRBJ2-7; TRBD1 matches 9 bases. This CDR3 is built from 14 residues. Germline-derived CDR1 and CDR2 are SGHTA and FQGNSA. V shed 5 bases, J shed 9 bases, and the junction held 11 bases outside the gene matches. The CDR3 DNA follows: TGTGCCAGCAGCCTTTGGGACAGGGAGGAGTTGCAGTACTTC. The encoded protein is CASSLWDREELQYF.

The V and J genes are TRBV2 and TRBJ2-7, with 7 bases lining up with TRBD1. The CDR3 spans 13 residues. Germline loops: CDR1 SNHLY, CDR2 FYNNEI. J was trimmed by 4 bases and V by 10 bases; bases with no gene match: 10. CDR3: CATSTGSIYEQYF. For the CDR3, the DNA is TGTGCCACCTCGACAGGGTCCATTTACGAGCAGTACTTC.

This clone came up a few times. A junction boundary mismatches the germline segment, possibly from a read error. The genes are TRBV2 and TRBJ2-5, with TRBD2 as a possible D gene (6 bases). The CDR3 has 10 residues. Per the germline V gene, CDR1 is SNHLY and CDR2 is FYNNEI. The DNA for the CDR3 is TGTGCCAGCGGGGGGTCGGCTCTGAACTTC. Translated: CASGGSALNF.

This clone was observed once. J is TRBJ2-7 and V is TRBV5-4; D is undetermined. Germline V gene data show CDR1 as SGHNT and CDR2 as YYREEE (reference sequence). The CDR3 extends over 14 amino acids. V lost 0 bases and J lost 3, with 10 bases in between. The CDR3 protein is CASSLELDIYEQYF. Written as DNA, the CDR3 is TGTGCCAGCAGCTTGGAGCTAGATATCTACGAGCAGTACTTC.

The V call is TRBV6-5, the J call TRBJ1-4; unclear D gene. The CDR3 covers 14 residues. Trimming pared 5 bases from V and 0 bases from J, leaving 7 bases between. CDR1 and CDR2 from the germline V gene are MNHEY and SVGAGI. CDR3 nucleotide sequence: TGTGCCAGCAGTCCCTCGGCAACTAATGAAAAACTGTTTTTT. Translated: CASSPSATNEKLFF.

This clone was observed a few times. The rearrangement uses TRBV25-1 and TRBJ1-1, with unresolved D. This CDR3 is built from 14 residues. The ends were cut back, 3 bases at V and 4 bases at J, with 12 bases in the middle. The germline gives CDR1 MGHDK, CDR2 SYGVNS. CDR3 in DNA: TGTGCCAGCAGTGACGCGGGCAAGGTCACTGAAGCTTTCTTT. Its protein product is CASSDAGKVTEAFF.

The chain is built from TRBV19 and TRBJ1-3; D is perhaps TRBD1 (6 bases). Germline CDR1 reads LNHDA; CDR2 reads SQIVND (reference sequence). V lost 3 bases and J 7 bases, leaving 19 bases between the germline ends. The CDR3 covers 16 residues. CDR3 nucleotide sequence: TGTGCCAGTAGTATCCACCGGGACAAGAGGGGCAACACCATATATTTT. Its translation: CASSIHRDKRGNTIYF.

J is TRBJ2-3 and V is TRBV6-5; the match to TRBD2 covers 8 bases. V dropped 6 bases and J dropped 1; count of bases not matched to a gene: 6. The V gene's germline CDR1 is MNHEY and CDR2 SVGAGI. CDR3 length: 15 residues. Written as DNA, the CDR3 is TGTGCCAGCAGGAAAGCGGGAGCAGGCACAGATACGCAGTATTTT. Protein: CASRKAGAGTDTQYF.

The rearrangement links TRBV9 to TRBJ1-2; TRBD1 matches 10 bases. The CDR3 has 16 residues. The V and J ends lost 1 base and 4 bases, in that order; junction bases with no gene match: 7. In germline, CDR1 is SGDLS, CDR2 YYNGEE. The CDR3 sequence is CASSVRVGTGAYGYTF. CDR3 DNA sequence: TGTGCCAGCAGCGTAAGAGTTGGGACAGGGGCCTATGGCTACACCTTC.

The V gene is TRBV14, the J gene TRBJ2-7, with 7 bases that match TRBD2. The CDR3 spans 16 residues. CDR1 is SGHDN and CDR2 is FVKESK in the germline V gene. The J segment lost 4 bases and the V segment lost 3 bases, leaving 12 bases of the junction unmatched. CDR3 DNA: TGTGCCAGCAGCCAGGGCAACCGGGGGGTGATGTACGAGCAGTACTTC. It specifies CASSQGNRGVMYEQYF.

This chain connects TRBV6-6 to TRBJ2-5; 9 bases are shared with TRBD1. CDR3 length: 15 amino acids. The V segment lost 2 bases and the J segment 2 bases; nucleotides outside the gene matches: 3. Germline loops: CDR1 MNHNY, CDR2 SVGAGI (reference sequence). The CDR3 nucleotides are TGTGCCAGCAGTTACCGACAGGGGGTTCAAGAGACCCAGTACTTC. This codes for CASSYRQGVQETQYF.

This rearrangement joins TRBV19 to TRBJ2-2; D is unresolved. The CDR3 loop spans 17 amino acids. Germline CDR1 is LNHDA and CDR2 is SQIVND (reference sequence). Trimming stripped 4 bases from V and 3 bases from J, with 18 bases between. Written as DNA, the CDR3 is TGTGCCAGTAGTAATCCCCGCGATGTTTCAGACACCGGGGAGCTGTTTTTT. Translation gives CASSNPRDVSDTGELFF.